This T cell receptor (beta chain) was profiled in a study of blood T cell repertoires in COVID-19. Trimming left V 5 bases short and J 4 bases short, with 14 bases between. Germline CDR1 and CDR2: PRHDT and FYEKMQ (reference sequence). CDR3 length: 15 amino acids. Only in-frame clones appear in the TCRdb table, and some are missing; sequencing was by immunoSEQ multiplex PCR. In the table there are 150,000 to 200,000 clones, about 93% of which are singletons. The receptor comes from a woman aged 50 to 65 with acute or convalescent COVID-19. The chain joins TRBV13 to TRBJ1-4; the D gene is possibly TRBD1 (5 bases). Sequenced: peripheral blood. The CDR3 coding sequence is TGTGCCAGCAGCAACCAGGGAACCTATAATGAAAAACTGTTTTTT. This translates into CASSNQGTYNEKLFF. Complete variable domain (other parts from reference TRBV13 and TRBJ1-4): AAGVIQSPRHLIKEKRETATLKCYPIPRHDTVYWYQQGPGQDPQFLISFYEKMQSDKGSIPDRFSAQQFSDYHSELNMSSLELGDSALYFCASSNQGTYNEKLFFGSGTQLSVL.